Shown below are 8 T cell receptor beta chains from a single sample sequenced in a study of beta chain features in type 1 diabetes (dated by TCRdb to the late 2010s). Library generation was performed with the immunoSEQ multiplex PCR assay. The entire amount of isolated RNA was reverse transcribed using the High Capacity cDNA Reverse Transcription Kit, so the sequenced TCRB transcripts were expressed ones. The source is immuneACCESS, and TCRdb retained only in-frame sequences with V and J called. Part of the clones is not carried over; for the studies checked, unresolved V genes explain less than half of this, and the remainder is unexplained. The sample table contains 450,000 to 550,000 clones; only one count was recorded for about 29% of them. Almost 0.065% of the sample is held by the ten biggest clonotypes. Input material: naive CD4+ T cells from blood. Per the publication, the cell subset or site label means: true naive CD4+ T cells. All receptors derive from a man between 18 and 29 years old in good health.

The chain joins TRBV5-1 to TRBJ1-1; D remains ambiguous. Between the trimmed V and J ends, which lost 4 bases and 10 bases, there was a span of 11 bases. CDR3 length equals 11 residues. Germline V CDR1 and CDR2: SGHRS, YFSETQ. This CDR3 is CASSVETRAFF. DNA for the CDR3: TGCGCCAGCAGCGTGGAGACGCGAGCTTTCTTT.

In this sample, this clone turned up a few times. The gene calls are TRBV30 and TRBJ1-1; D gene ambiguous. V lost 2 bases, J lost 10 bases, and 11 bases lay in between. The germline gives CDR1 GTSNPN, CDR2 SVGIG (reference sequence). The CDR3 length is 11 residues. For the CDR3, the DNA is TGTGCCTGGAGTATTGGGTTGCCAGCTTTCTTT. Translation gives CAWSIGLPAFF.

This clone was detected only a few times. The chain uses TRBV18 and TRBJ2-7; 11 bases are shared with TRBD2. Germline trimming cut 5 bases from V and 3 bases from J; bases unmatched to any gene: 6. The germline V gene encodes CDR1 KGHSH and CDR2 LQKENI. The CDR3 is made up of 15 amino acids. The CDR3 protein is CASSLTGTSGYEQYF. DNA of the CDR3: TGTGCCAGCTCATTGACCGGGACTAGCGGCTACGAGCAGTACTTC.

This chain connects TRBV30 to TRBJ1-2, with D hard to call. V shed 4 bases and J shed 4 bases, with 7 bases lying between them. There are 11 residues in the CDR3. Germline CDR1 and CDR2: GTSNPN and SVGIG (reference sequence). The CDR3 region has the DNA TGTGCCTGGACCCACACCTATGGCTACACCTTC. It yields the protein CAWTHTYGYTF.

This clone has only a few counts. The rearrangement uses TRBV29-1 and TRBJ2-4; TRBD2 might be the D (7 bases). With 1 base removed from V and 6 bases from J, the gap between germline ends came to 13 bases. Looked up from germline, CDR1 is SQVTM and CDR2 is ANQGSEA. This CDR3 spans 14 amino acids. Written as DNA, the CDR3 is TGCAGCGTTGAAGCGGGGGGCAGCGGAAACATTCAGTACTTC. Translated: CSVEAGGSGNIQYF.

This chain joins TRBV30 and TRBJ2-3; the match to TRBD2 covers 8 bases. Germline CDR1 is GTSNPN and CDR2 is SVGIG (reference sequence). V lost 0 bases to trimming and J lost 1 base; unmatched junction nucleotides: 15. The CDR3 consists of 19 residues. CDR3 sequence reads: CAWSVPREKGAGGTDTQYF. The CDR3 DNA is TGTGCCTGGAGTGTCCCGAGGGAAAAGGGAGCGGGAGGCACAGATACGCAGTATTTT.

The J gene is TRBJ2-7, the V gene TRBV25-1; tentatively, D is TRBD1 or TRBD2 (5 bases each). The CDR3 spans 15 residues. V lost 4 bases, J lost 3 bases, and 16 bases lay in between. Germline assignment: CDR1 MGHDK and CDR2 SYGVNS. The CDR3 protein is CASSVPKGTYYEQYF. The CDR3 DNA reads as TGTGCCAGCAGTGTGCCAAAGGGGACCTACTACGAGCAGTACTTC.

The gene calls are TRBV7-3 and TRBJ2-3; no firm D call. Germline CDR1 reads SGHTA; CDR2 reads FQGTGA. With 5 bases removed from V and 1 base from J, the gap between germline ends came to 13 bases. The CDR3 loop spans 15 amino acids. CDR3 residues: CASSRRPFGTDTQYF. The CDR3 nucleotides are TGTGCCAGCAGCCGGCGGCCCTTTGGCACAGATACGCAGTATTTT.